These 18 T cell receptor beta chains originate from one sample sequenced in a study of shared clonotypes between healthy human individuals. The repertoire was sequenced with immunoSEQ multiplex PCR; TCRdb's copy has only in-frame clones and lacks some. This sample has about 2.4 million clones, with 93% found just once. Sequences were obtained from naive CD4+ T cells from PBMCs. Noted subset: CD45RA+ positively selected. The receptors shown here come from a man younger than 30 in good health. Some clones in this sample may be carry-over from other donors' samples.

A remark on this clone: This sample includes further DNA sequences coding for the same CDR3. CDR3 region: CASSSSRYEQYF. CDR3 nucleotide sequence: TGTGCCAGCAGTTCGAGCCGGTACGAGCAGTACTTC. V gene TRBV28 combines with J gene TRBJ2-7; D is undetermined. V was pared by 4 bases and J by 4 bases, with 8 bases between. The CDR3 loop spans 12 amino acids. Germline values: CDR1 MDHEN, CDR2 SYDVKM.

This chain connects TRBV28 to TRBJ1-1; D remains unclear. The germline V and J ends were trimmed by 3 bases and 4 bases, with 21 bases remaining between them. Looked up from germline, CDR1 is MDHEN and CDR2 is SYDVKM. The CDR3 runs to 17 residues. This chain's CDR3 is CASSLKGSVAVSTEAFF. CDR3 in DNA: TGTGCCAGCAGTTTGAAAGGTTCGGTGGCGGTGAGCACTGAAGCTTTCTTT. Complete variable domain (other parts from reference TRBV28 and TRBJ1-1): DVKVTQSSRYLVKRTGEKVFLECVQDMDHENMFWYRQDPGLGLRLIYFSYDVKMKEKGDIPEGYSVSREKKERFSLILESASTNQTSMYLCASSLKGSVAVSTEAFFGQGTRLTVV.

The chain links TRBV5-1 to TRBJ1-1; D unresolved. V was trimmed by 0 bases and J by 6 bases, leaving 15 bases between them. Germline V gene lookup returns CDR1 SGHRS and CDR2 YFSETQ. CDR3 length: 15 amino acids. DNA for the CDR3: TGCGCCAGCAGCTTGGCCGAGAGCGGGCAATCTGAAGCTTTCTTT. Protein product: CASSLAESGQSEAFF.

This chain joins TRBV29-1 and TRBJ2-1; TRBD2 agrees at 13 bases. CDR1 is SQVTM and CDR2 is ANQGSEA in the germline V gene. The CDR3 is made up of 14 amino acids. Trimming removed 6 bases from V and 7 bases from J; junction bases left unmatched: 6. DNA of the CDR3: TGCAGCGTGCGGACTAGCGGGAGTAGGAATGAGCAGTTCTTC. Translating it yields CSVRTSGSRNEQFF.

The J gene is TRBJ1-4, the V gene TRBV7-2, with 8 bases lining up with TRBD1. V gave up 3 bases and J gave up 8 bases; unmatched junction bases: 2. CDR1 and CDR2 from the germline V gene are SGHTA and FQGNSA. The CDR3 covers 13 residues. CDR3: CASSLGQDEKLFF. The CDR3 nucleotides are TGTGCCAGCAGCTTGGGACAGGACGAAAAACTGTTTTTT. Drawing the rest from reference TRBV7-2 and TRBJ1-4, the complete variable domain is GAGVSQSPSNKVTEKGKDVELRCDPISGHTALYWYRQSLGQGLEFLIYFQGNSAPDKSGLPSDRFSAERTGGSVSTLTIQRTQQEDSAVYLCASSLGQDEKLFFGSGTQLSVL.

This CDR3 is CASSPGGSYEQYF. The CDR3 DNA reads TGTGCCAGCAGCCCGGGGGGCTCCTACGAGCAGTACTTC. V gene TRBV9 combines with J gene TRBJ2-7; TRBD2 agrees at 7 bases. Per germline, CDR1 SGDLS and CDR2 YYNGEE. The CDR3 contains 13 residues. With 4 bases clipped from V and 0 bases from J, the junction kept 1 base outside the gene matches.

V and J are TRBV19 and TRBJ2-1; D uncertain. The ends were cut back, 10 bases at V and 12 bases at J, with 16 bases in the middle. Germline V gene data show CDR1 as LNHDA and CDR2 as SQIVND (reference sequence). The CDR3 contains 11 residues. The CDR3 here is CATKSEDGQFF. The CDR3 nucleotides are TGTGCCACCAAAAGTGAGGACGGGCAGTTCTTC.

V gene TRBV5-4 combines with J gene TRBJ2-5; D is ambiguous. The CDR3 spans 13 residues. V lost 1 base and J lost 1, with 5 bases in between. Germline lookup yields CDR1 SGHNT and CDR2 YYREEE (reference sequence). The CDR3 region is CASSLQFQETQYF. CDR3 in DNA: TGTGCCAGCAGCTTGCAGTTCCAAGAGACCCAGTACTTC.

The chain links TRBV5-4 to TRBJ2-5; D gene unclear. The V end was cut by 7 bases, the J end by 2 bases, with 15 bases between. Germline CDR1 SGHNT, CDR2 YYREEE (reference sequence). CDR3 size: 14 residues. CDR3 region: CASWPASRQETQYF. As DNA, the CDR3 is TGTGCCAGCTGGCCGGCCAGCCGACAAGAGACCCAGTACTTC. Full variable domain (remainder filled in from reference TRBV5-4 and TRBJ2-5): ETGVTQSPTHLIKTRGQQVTLRCSSQSGHNTVSWYQQALGQGPQFIFQYYREEENGRGNFPPRFSGLQFPNYSSELNVNALELDDSALYLCASWPASRQETQYFGPGTRLLVL.

This rearrangement joins TRBV6-6 to TRBJ2-1; TRBD2 aligns across 11 bases. Germline CDR1 and CDR2: MNHNY and SVGAGI (reference sequence). The CDR3 is 14 residues long. Unmatched junction bases numbered 5, after V lost 10 bases and J lost 3 bases. The DNA for the CDR3 is TGTGCCACCAAGACTAGCGGGATCTACAATGAGCAGTTCTTC. It codes for CATKTSGIYNEQFF.

The rearrangement joins TRBV30 to TRBJ2-7, with D perhaps assigned TRBD1 or TRBD2 (5 bases each). The germline V and J ends were trimmed by 2 bases and 3 bases, with 11 bases remaining between them. This CDR3 has 13 amino acids. CDR1 is GTSNPN and CDR2 is SVGIG in the germline V gene (reference sequence). Here the CDR3 DNA reads TGTGCCTGGAGTCCCGGGGACCTCTACGAGCAGTACTTC. Translating it yields CAWSPGDLYEQYF.

V gene TRBV5-4 combines with J gene TRBJ2-1; maybe TRBD2 (5 bases). This CDR3 comprises 13 residues. CDR1 and CDR2 from the germline V gene are SGHNT and YYREEE (reference sequence). Trimming stripped 4 bases from V and 9 bases from J, with 14 bases between. Here the CDR3 DNA reads TGTGCCAGCAGCCTTAGGACTGCATCTGAGCAGTTCTTC. It translates to CASSLRTASEQFF.

The chain employs TRBV2 and TRBJ1-4, with TRBD1 as a possible D gene (5 bases). Per germline, CDR1 SNHLY and CDR2 FYNNEI. The CDR3 has 14 residues. V lost 6 bases to trimming and J lost 8 bases, with 16 bases between them. CDR3 DNA: TGTGCCAGCAGGGTTTCAGGGACCAACGAAAAACTGTTTTTT. Translated: CASRVSGTNEKLFF.

The V and J genes are TRBV5-1 and TRBJ2-7; 9 bases are a match to TRBD2. This CDR3 has 16 residues. Trimming cost V 4 bases and J 1 base; bases outside gene matches: 9. Germline loops: CDR1 SGHRS, CDR2 YFSETQ. The chain's CDR3 is CASSRFSGGNSYEQYF. In DNA, the CDR3 is TGCGCCAGCAGCCGCTTTAGCGGGGGAAATTCCTACGAGCAGTACTTC.

The V call is TRBV7-2, the J call TRBJ2-7; 9 bases are a match to TRBD2. The germline V gene has CDR1 SGHTA and CDR2 FQGNSA. Germline trimming cut 7 bases from V and 4 bases from J; bases unmatched to any gene: 14. The CDR3 is 16 residues long. The CDR3, as DNA: TGTGCCAGCACGCAGAGGGGGGGACTAGCAGTTTACGAGCAGTACTTC. This gives the protein CASTQRGGLAVYEQYF. The whole variable domain, remainder taken from reference TRBV7-2 and TRBJ2-7, is GAGVSQSPSNKVTEKGKDVELRCDPISGHTALYWYRQSLGQGLEFLIYFQGNSAPDKSGLPSDRFSAERTGGSVSTLTIQRTQQEDSAVYLCASTQRGGLAVYEQYFGPGTRLTVT.

This clone has only a few counts. The chain joins TRBV7-2 to TRBJ1-1; weak D call: TRBD1 (5 bases). Germline CDR1 reads SGHTA; CDR2 reads FQGNSA. The CDR3 is 14 residues long. V lost 4 bases and J 3 bases, leaving 12 bases between the germline ends. In DNA, the CDR3 is TGTGCCAGCAGCTCACCGGGGGGTTACACTGAAGCTTTCTTT. Protein sequence: CASSSPGGYTEAFF. The variable domain in full, completed from reference TRBV7-2 and TRBJ1-1, reads GAGVSQSPSNKVTEKGKDVELRCDPISGHTALYWYRQSLGQGLEFLIYFQGNSAPDKSGLPSDRFSAERTGGSVSTLTIQRTQQEDSAVYLCASSSPGGYTEAFFGQGTRLTVV.

V and J are TRBV5-4 and TRBJ2-7; D perhaps matches TRBD2 (6 bases). Germline values: CDR1 SGHNT, CDR2 YYREEE (reference sequence). V lost 4 bases to trimming and J lost 7 bases, with 21 bases between them. This CDR3 is built from 15 residues. DNA of the CDR3: TGTGCCAGCAGCCCCAATTCCGCGGGGTTGAGAGAGCAGTACTTC. Amino acid sequence: CASSPNSAGLREQYF.

The genes are TRBV9 and TRBJ2-4, with D perhaps matching TRBD2 (6 bases). The V gene's germline CDR1 is SGDLS and CDR2 YYNGEE. The CDR3 covers 14 residues. With 2 bases removed from V and 9 bases from J, the gap between germline ends came to 15 bases. The CDR3 DNA reads TGTGCCAGCAGCGTCGGACTGGGGGGAACCATTCAGTACTTC. Its protein product is CASSVGLGGTIQYF.